These 3 T cell receptor beta chains share one sample of origin, sequenced in a study of OX40 agonist ivuxolimab in advanced cancers. Only in-frame clones appear in the TCRdb table, and some are missing; sequencing was by immunoSEQ multiplex PCR. The sample yields 55,000 to 75,000 clones, around 90% seen once. This sample comprised CD4+ or CD8+ T cells sorted from blood, obtained in a trial of the OX40 agonist ivuxolimab. Receptors were obtained from an adult with an advanced solid tumor such as melanoma, head and neck, liver or kidney cancer.

This clone has a single count. V is TRBV4-1 and J is TRBJ2-2; D is possibly TRBD2 (5 bases). CDR1 is MGHRA, CDR2 YSYEKL, per germline. The CDR3 is made up of 14 amino acids. V was pared by 2 bases and J by 3 bases, with 7 bases between. CDR3 nucleotides: TGCGCCAGCAGCCAATTCGGGGACACCGGGGAGCTGTTTTTT. It codes for CASSQFGDTGELFF.

The chain has TRBV28 and TRBJ2-2; D is possibly TRBD1 or TRBD2 (5 bases each). V dropped 5 bases and J dropped 6 bases, with 19 bases sitting between them. The CDR3 has 16 residues. In germline, CDR1 is MDHEN, CDR2 SYDVKM. The CDR3 region has the DNA TGTGCCAGCAGTCCTCGGACCGGGACGTTACCCGGGGAGCTGTTTTTT. Translation gives CASSPRTGTLPGELFF.

The chain employs TRBV5-6 and TRBJ2-1, with no clear D. The germline V gene has CDR1 SGHDT and CDR2 YYEEEE. This CDR3 has 15 amino acids. V dropped 0 bases and J dropped 6 bases, with 13 bases sitting between them. In DNA form, the CDR3 reads TGTGCCAGCAGCTTGGAGGCTCACGATGTCAATGAGCAGTTCTTC. Protein sequence: CASSLEAHDVNEQFF.